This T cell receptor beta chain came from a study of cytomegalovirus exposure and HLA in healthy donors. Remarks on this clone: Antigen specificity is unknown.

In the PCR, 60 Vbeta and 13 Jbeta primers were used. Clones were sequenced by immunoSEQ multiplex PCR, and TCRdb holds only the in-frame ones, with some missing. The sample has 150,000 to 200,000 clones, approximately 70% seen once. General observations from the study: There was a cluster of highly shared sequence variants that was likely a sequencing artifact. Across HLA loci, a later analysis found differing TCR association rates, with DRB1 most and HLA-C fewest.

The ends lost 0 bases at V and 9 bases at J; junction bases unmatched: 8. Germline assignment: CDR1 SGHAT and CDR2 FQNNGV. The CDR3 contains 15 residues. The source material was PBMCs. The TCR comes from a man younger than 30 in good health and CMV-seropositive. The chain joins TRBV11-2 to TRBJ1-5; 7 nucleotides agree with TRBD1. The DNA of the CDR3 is TGTGCCAGCAGCTTAGATTACACGACAGGGAGGCCCCAGCATTTT. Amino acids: CASSLDYTTGRPQHF.